Each of the 20 T cell receptor beta chains below was sequenced from the same sample in a study of OX40 agonist ivuxolimab in advanced cancers. The protocol was immunoSEQ multiplex PCR, while the TCRdb copy is restricted to in-frame clones and leaves out a portion. The table shows 60,000 to 70,000 clones, with 85% to 90% occurring only once. The sequencing here drew on CD4+ or CD8+ T cells sorted from blood, taken in a trial of the OX40 agonist ivuxolimab. These receptors all stem from an adult with an advanced solid tumor such as melanoma, head and neck, liver or kidney cancer.

The CDR3 loop reads CASSIIAGSVTDTQYF. DNA of the CDR3: TGTGCCAGTAGTATAATAGCGGGATCGGTCACAGATACGCAGTATTTT. The chain employs TRBV19 and TRBJ2-3; 8 positions agree with TRBD2. With V trimmed by 2 bases and J by 2 bases, 6 bases remained unmatched. The CDR3 has 16 amino acids. The germline CDR1 and CDR2 sequences are LNHDA and SQIVND (reference sequence).

The chain carries TRBV12-5 and TRBJ2-5, with D possibly TRBD1 on 5 matching bases. The germline V gene encodes CDR1 LGHNT and CDR2 FRNRAP. The CDR3 contains 13 residues. The V and J ends lost 5 bases and 5 bases respectively, with 12 bases between them. CDR3 in amino acids: CASGAGFGETQYF. CDR3 nucleotides: TGTGCTAGTGGTGCAGGGTTTGGCGAGACCCAGTACTTC.

Only one count was recorded for this clone. This rearrangement joins TRBV19 to TRBJ2-1; D is unresolved. Between the trimmed V and J ends, which lost 5 bases and 5 bases, there was a span of 13 bases. CDR1 and CDR2 from the germline V gene are LNHDA and SQIVND (reference sequence). The CDR3 is made up of 14 amino acids. CDR3 amino acids: CASSAPRSDNEQFF. In nucleotides, the CDR3 is TGTGCCAGTAGTGCACCGCGATCGGACAATGAGCAGTTCTTC.

The chain joins TRBV2 to TRBJ1-5; 7 bases match TRBD1. This CDR3 has 14 residues. The germline CDR1 and CDR2 sequences are SNHLY and FYNNEI. Trimming took 8 bases from V and 2 from J; bases not matched to a gene: 6. CDR3 sequence: CASALGQGNQPQHF. CDR3 DNA: TGTGCCAGCGCCCTCGGACAGGGCAATCAGCCCCAGCATTTT. The complete variable domain, with remaining parts taken from reference TRBV2 and TRBJ1-5, reads EPEVTQTPSHQVTQMGQEVILRCVPISNHLYFYWYRQILGQKVEFLVSFYNNEISEKSEIFDDQFSVERPDGSNFTLKIRSTKLEDSAMYFCASALGQGNQPQHFGDGTRLSIL.

The rearrangement uses TRBV4-1 and TRBJ2-7; D is perhaps TRBD2 (6 bases). Germline V gene sequence: CDR1 MGHRA, CDR2 YSYEKL. The CDR3 has 15 amino acids. The V and J ends lost 0 bases and 3 bases respectively, with 12 bases between them. CDR3 DNA sequence: TGCGCCAGCAGCCAAGACCCGGGACTTAACTACGAGCAGTACTTC. Protein product: CASSQDPGLNYEQYF.

The J gene is TRBJ2-7, the V gene TRBV4-1; 7 positions match TRBD1. V lost 3 bases and J lost 2; bases outside the gene matches: 7. CDR3 length equals 15 residues. Per germline, CDR1 MGHRA and CDR2 YSYEKL. CDR3: CASSHQQGSPYEQYF. The CDR3 DNA is TGCGCCAGCAGCCACCAACAGGGGAGTCCCTACGAGCAGTACTTC.

The chain is built from TRBV2 and TRBJ2-2, with 7 bases identical to TRBD2. Germline lookup yields CDR1 SNHLY and CDR2 FYNNEI. This CDR3 has 14 amino acids. J gave up 2 bases and V 5 bases, and 2 bases lay outside the gene matches. Written as DNA, the CDR3 is TGTGCCAGCAGTCCAGCGGGAAACACCGGGGAGCTGTTTTTT. Translated, it gives CASSPAGNTGELFF.

The chain has TRBV30 and TRBJ2-7, with D unclear. CDR3 length: 16 residues. Germline CDR1 reads GTSNPN; CDR2 reads SVGIG (reference sequence). Trimming took 2 bases from V and 6 from J, leaving 23 bases between them. CDR3 residues: CAWSRSAARFPLEQYF. CDR3 bases: TGTGCCTGGAGTCGTTCAGCTGCCCGTTTCCCCCTCGAGCAGTACTTC.

This chain uses TRBV30 with TRBJ1-3, with D possibly being TRBD1 (5 bases). The ends were cut back, 1 base at V and 3 bases at J, with 13 bases in the middle. Per the germline V gene, CDR1 is GTSNPN and CDR2 is SVGIG (reference sequence). The CDR3 is made up of 15 amino acids. CDR3: CAWSGIEGHGNTIYF. In DNA, the CDR3 is TGTGCCTGGAGTGGGATCGAGGGGCATGGAAACACCATATATTTT.

The chain joins TRBV5-1 to TRBJ2-1; the D is unclear. V was pared by 2 bases and J by 9 bases, with 12 bases between. The CDR3 consists of 13 residues. Germline loops: CDR1 SGHRS, CDR2 YFSETQ. The DNA of the CDR3 is TGCGCCAGCAGCTTCAACCCTGGGGTTGAGCAGTTCTTC. As protein: CASSFNPGVEQFF. Supplemented by reference TRBV5-1 and TRBJ2-1, the full variable domain reads KAGVTQTPRYLIKTRGQQVTLSCSPISGHRSVSWYQQTPGQGLQFLFEYFSETQRNKGNFPGRFSGRQFSNSRSEMNVSTLELGDSALYLCASSFNPGVEQFFGPGTRLTVL.

The chain employs TRBV5-3 and TRBJ1-3; D perhaps matches TRBD1 (5 bases). TRBV5-3 qualifies as an ORF whose function is uncertain. Trimming left V 0 bases short and J 0 bases short, with 13 bases between. The CDR3 spans 17 residues. CDR3 nucleotide sequence: TGTGCCAGAAGCTTGGAATTTTGGGGGAGCTCTGGAAACACCATATATTTT. It is translated as CARSLEFWGSSGNTIYF.

This chain joins TRBV27 and TRBJ2-7; 7 bases match TRBD2. The V and J ends lost 6 bases and 4 bases, in that order; junction bases with no gene match: 6. This CDR3 has 13 residues. Looked up from germline, CDR1 is MNHEY and CDR2 is SMNVEV (reference sequence). CDR3 region: CASREGLPYEQYF. The CDR3 region has the DNA TGTGCCAGCAGAGAGGGACTACCTTACGAGCAGTACTTC.

V is TRBV5-1 and J is TRBJ1-1; a possible D gene is TRBD1 (5 bases). CDR3 length: 12 residues. V gave up 3 bases and J gave up 7 bases, with 10 bases separating them. Germline CDR1 is SGHRS and CDR2 is YFSETQ. This CDR3 reads CASSSGTHEAFF. In DNA, the CDR3 is TGCGCCAGCAGCTCCGGGACCCATGAAGCTTTCTTT.

The V and J genes are TRBV30 and TRBJ2-1; TRBD2 is a possible D gene (5 bases). V lost 0 bases, J lost 10 bases, and 10 bases lay in between. CDR3 length equals 12 residues. Germline V gene lookup returns CDR1 GTSNPN and CDR2 SVGIG (reference sequence). CDR3 bases: TGTGCCTGGAGTGTAACGGGAATAGAGCAGTTCTTC. Its translation: CAWSVTGIEQFF.

The chain uses TRBV14 and TRBJ2-7, with 12 bases lining up with TRBD2. CDR1 and CDR2 from the germline V gene are SGHDN and FVKESK. V trimming: 10 bases; J trimming: 6 bases; junction bases outside the gene matches: 7. The CDR3 sequence is 13 residues long. CDR3 DNA: TGTGCCACCTCACTAGCGGGAGGCCTCGAGCAGTACTTC. This codes for CATSLAGGLEQYF.

The chain is built from TRBV5-4 and TRBJ2-5; the D is unclear. The V end lost 2 bases, the J end lost 5 bases, and 13 bases lay between the germline ends. Germline V CDR1 and CDR2: SGHNT, YYREEE (reference sequence). This CDR3 has 14 residues. The CDR3 coding sequence is TGTGCCAGCAGCTTAGGACGAGATGCCGAGACCCAGTACTTC. It codes for CASSLGRDAETQYF.

This clone turned up a few times. The chain has TRBV7-9 and TRBJ2-7, with 9 bases fitting TRBD1. The trim removed 5 bases at V and 0 bases at J, leaving 5 bases unmatched. The CDR3 is 15 residues long. CDR1 and CDR2 from the germline V gene are SEHNR and FQNEAQ (reference sequence). The CDR3 region is CASSPRDRDSYEQYF. The CDR3 coding sequence is TGTGCCAGCAGCCCCCGGGACAGGGACTCCTACGAGCAGTACTTC. Complete variable domain (other parts from reference TRBV7-9 and TRBJ2-7): DTGVSQNPRHKITKRGQNVTFRCDPISEHNRLYWYRQTLGQGPEFLTYFQNEAQLEKSRLLSDRFSAERPKGSFSTLEIQRTEQGDSAMYLCASSPRDRDSYEQYFGPGTRLTVT.

This chain connects TRBV7-9 to TRBJ1-1; D is perhaps TRBD1 (5 bases). Germline V CDR1 and CDR2: SEHNR, FQNEAQ (reference sequence). V lost 1 base and J lost 6, with 12 bases in between. The CDR3 runs to 14 residues. The CDR3 DNA sequence: TGTGCCAGCAGCTTAGAAAGCAGGGCTGCTGAAGCTTTCTTT. It specifies CASSLESRAAEAFF.

The rearrangement uses TRBV6-1 and TRBJ1-3; D is uncertain. Germline values: CDR1 MNHNS, CDR2 SASEGT. The V end lost 6 bases, the J end lost 1 base, and 10 bases lay between the germline ends. This CDR3 has 14 residues. CDR3 protein: CASRVVGSGNTIYF. In nucleotides, the CDR3 is TGTGCCAGCAGGGTCGTAGGGTCTGGAAACACCATATATTTT.

This sequence joins TRBV27 and TRBJ2-6, with D unclear. The CDR3 runs 14 residues. The V gene's germline CDR1 is MNHEY and CDR2 SMNVEV (reference sequence). V lost 7 bases and J lost 0, with 7 bases in between. CDR3 loop: CASTGGSGANVLTF. The DNA for the CDR3 is TGTGCCAGCACGGGTGGCTCTGGGGCCAACGTCCTGACTTTC.